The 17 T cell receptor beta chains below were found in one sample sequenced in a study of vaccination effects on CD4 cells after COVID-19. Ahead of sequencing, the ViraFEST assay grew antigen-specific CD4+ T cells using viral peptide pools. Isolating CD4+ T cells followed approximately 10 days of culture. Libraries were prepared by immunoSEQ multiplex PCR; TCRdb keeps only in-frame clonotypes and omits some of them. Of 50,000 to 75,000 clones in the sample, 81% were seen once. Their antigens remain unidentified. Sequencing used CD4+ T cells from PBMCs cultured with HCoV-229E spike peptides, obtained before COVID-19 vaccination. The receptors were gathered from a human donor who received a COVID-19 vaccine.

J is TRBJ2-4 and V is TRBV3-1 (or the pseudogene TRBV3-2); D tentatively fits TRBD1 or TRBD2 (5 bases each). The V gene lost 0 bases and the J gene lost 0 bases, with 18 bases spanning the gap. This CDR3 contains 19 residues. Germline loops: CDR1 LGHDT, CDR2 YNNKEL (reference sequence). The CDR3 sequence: CASSQERDRLHLAKNIQYF. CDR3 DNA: TGTGCCAGCAGCCAAGAACGGGACCGGCTGCATCTAGCCAAAAACATTCAGTACTTC.

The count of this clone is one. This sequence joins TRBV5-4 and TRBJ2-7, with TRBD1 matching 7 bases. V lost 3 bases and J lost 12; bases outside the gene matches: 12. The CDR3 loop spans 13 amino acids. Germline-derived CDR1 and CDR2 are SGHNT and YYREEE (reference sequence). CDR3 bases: TGTGCCAGCAGCTCGGATCCGACAGGGACGTTGTACGTC. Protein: CASSSDPTGTLYV.

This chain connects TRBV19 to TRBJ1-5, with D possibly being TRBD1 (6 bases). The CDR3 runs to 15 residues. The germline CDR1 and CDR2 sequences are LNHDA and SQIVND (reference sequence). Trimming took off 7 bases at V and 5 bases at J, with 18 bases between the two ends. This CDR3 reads CASTTREGVDQPQHF. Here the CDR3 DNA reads TGTGCCAGTACTACCAGGGAGGGGGTGGATCAGCCCCAGCATTTT. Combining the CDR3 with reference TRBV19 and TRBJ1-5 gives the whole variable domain DGGITQSPKYLFRKEGQNVTLSCEQNLNHDAMYWYRQDPGQGLRLIYYSQIVNDFQKGDIAEGYSVSREKKESFPLTVTSAQKNPTAFYLCASTTREGVDQPQHFGDGTRLSIL.

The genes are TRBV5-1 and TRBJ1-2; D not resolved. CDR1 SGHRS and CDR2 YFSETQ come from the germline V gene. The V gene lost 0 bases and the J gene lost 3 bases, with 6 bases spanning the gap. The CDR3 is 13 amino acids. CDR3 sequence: CASSLDGDYGYTF. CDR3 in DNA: TGCGCCAGCAGCTTGGACGGCGACTATGGCTACACCTTC.

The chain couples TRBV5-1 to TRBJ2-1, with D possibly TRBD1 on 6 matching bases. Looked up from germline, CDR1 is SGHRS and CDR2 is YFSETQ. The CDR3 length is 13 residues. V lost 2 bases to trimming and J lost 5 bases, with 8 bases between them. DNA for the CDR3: TGCGCCAGCAGCTTCACAGGGAACAATGAGCAGTTCTTC. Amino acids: CASSFTGNNEQFF.

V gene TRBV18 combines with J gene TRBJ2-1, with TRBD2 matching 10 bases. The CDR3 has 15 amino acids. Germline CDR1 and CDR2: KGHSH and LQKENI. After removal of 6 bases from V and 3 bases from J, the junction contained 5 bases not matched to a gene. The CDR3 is CASSRRTSGYNEQFF. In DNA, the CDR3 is TGTGCCAGCTCTCGTCGGACTAGCGGCTACAATGAGCAGTTCTTC.

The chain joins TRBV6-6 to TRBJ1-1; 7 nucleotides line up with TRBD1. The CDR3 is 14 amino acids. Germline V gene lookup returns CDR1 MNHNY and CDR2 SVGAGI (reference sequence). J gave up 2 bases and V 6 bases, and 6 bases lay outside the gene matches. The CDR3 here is CASREQGSNTEAFF. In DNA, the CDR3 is TGTGCCAGCAGAGAACAGGGGTCTAACACTGAAGCTTTCTTT.

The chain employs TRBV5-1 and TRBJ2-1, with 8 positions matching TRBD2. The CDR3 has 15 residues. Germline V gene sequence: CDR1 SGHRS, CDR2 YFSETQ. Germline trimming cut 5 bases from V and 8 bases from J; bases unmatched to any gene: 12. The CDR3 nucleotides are TGCGCCAGCAGAGAGGGACTAGTGGGTTTCTATGAGCAGTTCTTC. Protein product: CASREGLVGFYEQFF.

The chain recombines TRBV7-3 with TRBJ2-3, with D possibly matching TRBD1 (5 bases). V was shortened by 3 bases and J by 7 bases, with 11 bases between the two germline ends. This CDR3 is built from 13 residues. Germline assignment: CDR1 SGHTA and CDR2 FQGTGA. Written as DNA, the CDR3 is TGTGCCAGCAGCTTGACTCAGGGAAATACGCAGTATTTT. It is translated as CASSLTQGNTQYF.

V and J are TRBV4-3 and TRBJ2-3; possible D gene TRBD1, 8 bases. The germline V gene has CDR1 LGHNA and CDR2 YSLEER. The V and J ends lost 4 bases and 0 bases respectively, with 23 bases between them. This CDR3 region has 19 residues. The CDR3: CASSRGGGSQGASTDTQYF. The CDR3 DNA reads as TGCGCCAGCAGCCGGGGGGGTGGAAGCCAGGGGGCTAGCACAGATACGCAGTATTTT.

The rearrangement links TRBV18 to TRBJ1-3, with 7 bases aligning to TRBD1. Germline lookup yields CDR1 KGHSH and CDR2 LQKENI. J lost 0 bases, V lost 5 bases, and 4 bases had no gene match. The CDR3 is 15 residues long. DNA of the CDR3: TGTGCCAGCTCATGGACAGGAGACTCTGGAAACACCATATATTTT. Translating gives CASSWTGDSGNTIYF.

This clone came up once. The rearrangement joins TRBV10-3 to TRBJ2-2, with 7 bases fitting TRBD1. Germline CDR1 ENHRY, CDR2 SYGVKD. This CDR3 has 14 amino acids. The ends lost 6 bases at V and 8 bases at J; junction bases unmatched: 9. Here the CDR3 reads CAISPGQLGGELFF. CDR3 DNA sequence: TGTGCCATCAGCCCGGGACAGCTGGGGGGGGAGCTGTTTTTT.

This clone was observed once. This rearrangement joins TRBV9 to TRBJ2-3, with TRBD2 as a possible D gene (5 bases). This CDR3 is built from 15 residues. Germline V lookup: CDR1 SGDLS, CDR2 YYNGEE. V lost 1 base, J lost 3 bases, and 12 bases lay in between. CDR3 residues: CASSVLSRGTDTQYF. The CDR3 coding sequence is TGTGCCAGCAGCGTACTAAGTCGCGGGACAGATACGCAGTATTTT.

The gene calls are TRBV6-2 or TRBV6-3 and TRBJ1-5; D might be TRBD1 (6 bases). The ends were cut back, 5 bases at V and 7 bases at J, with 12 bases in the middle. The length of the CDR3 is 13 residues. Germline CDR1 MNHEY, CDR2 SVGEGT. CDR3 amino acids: CASSGRQVQPQHF. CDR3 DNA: TGTGCCAGCAGTGGGAGACAGGTCCAGCCCCAGCATTTT.

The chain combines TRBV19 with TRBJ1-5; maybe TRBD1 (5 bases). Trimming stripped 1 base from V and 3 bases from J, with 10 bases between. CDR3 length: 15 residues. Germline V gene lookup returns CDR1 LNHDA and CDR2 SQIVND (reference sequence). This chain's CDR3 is CASSIGRQLNQPQHF. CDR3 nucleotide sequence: TGTGCCAGTAGTATAGGAAGACAGCTCAATCAGCCCCAGCATTTT.

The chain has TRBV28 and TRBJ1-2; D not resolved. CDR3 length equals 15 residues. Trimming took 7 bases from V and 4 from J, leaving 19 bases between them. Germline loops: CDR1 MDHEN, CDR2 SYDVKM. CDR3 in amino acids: CASNNLGPGGYGYTF. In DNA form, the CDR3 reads TGTGCCAGCAACAACCTAGGACCCGGTGGCTATGGCTACACCTTC.

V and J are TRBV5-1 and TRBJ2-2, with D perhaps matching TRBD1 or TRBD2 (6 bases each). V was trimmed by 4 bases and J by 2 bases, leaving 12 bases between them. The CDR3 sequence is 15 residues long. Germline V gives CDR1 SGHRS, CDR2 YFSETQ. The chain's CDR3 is CASSQTGANTGELFF. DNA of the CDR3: TGCGCCAGCAGCCAAACGGGGGCCAACACCGGGGAGCTGTTTTTT.